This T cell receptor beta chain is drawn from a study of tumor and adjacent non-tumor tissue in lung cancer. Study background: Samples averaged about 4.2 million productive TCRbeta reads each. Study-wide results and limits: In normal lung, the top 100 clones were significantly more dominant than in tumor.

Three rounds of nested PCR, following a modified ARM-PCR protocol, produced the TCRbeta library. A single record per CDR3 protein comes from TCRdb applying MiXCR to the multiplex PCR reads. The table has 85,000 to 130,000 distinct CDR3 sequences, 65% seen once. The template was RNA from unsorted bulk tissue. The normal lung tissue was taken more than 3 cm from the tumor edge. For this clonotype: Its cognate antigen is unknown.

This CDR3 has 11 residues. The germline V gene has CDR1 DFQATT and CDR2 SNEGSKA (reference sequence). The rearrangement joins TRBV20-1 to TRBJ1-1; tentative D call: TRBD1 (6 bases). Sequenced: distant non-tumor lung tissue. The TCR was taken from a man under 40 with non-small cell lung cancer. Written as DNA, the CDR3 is TGCAATACCGGACAGCTTCGACAGGCTTTCTTT. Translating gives CNTGQLRQAFF.